This TCR beta chain was sequenced for a study of beta chain features in type 1 diabetes. Across the whole study: The patients were much like the healthy donors in age, gender and cell yields.

Of the isolated RNA, all was reverse transcribed, and so the sequenced material was expressed TCRB transcripts. Sequencing was performed with immunoSEQ multiplex PCR; in TCRdb, only in-frame clones are kept and a portion is missing. The sample includes 250,000 to 350,000 clones, about 10% of them seen just once. Study results and limitations: A PCR bias possibly favoring shorter templates would apply equally to patients and controls.

The trim removed 6 bases at V and 7 bases at J, leaving 14 bases unmatched. CDR1 GTSNPN and CDR2 SVGIG come from the germline V gene (reference sequence). There are 15 residues in the CDR3. About this clone itself: Its antigen is not known.

The clonotype originates from a woman in her 30s in good health. Material for sequencing was naive CD4+ T cells from blood. This chain joins TRBV30 and TRBJ2-1; 8 bases line up with TRBD2. The CDR3 is CACIAGKMFLNEQFF. The CDR3 DNA follows: TGTGCCTGTATAGCGGGAAAGATGTTTTTGAATGAGCAGTTCTTC.